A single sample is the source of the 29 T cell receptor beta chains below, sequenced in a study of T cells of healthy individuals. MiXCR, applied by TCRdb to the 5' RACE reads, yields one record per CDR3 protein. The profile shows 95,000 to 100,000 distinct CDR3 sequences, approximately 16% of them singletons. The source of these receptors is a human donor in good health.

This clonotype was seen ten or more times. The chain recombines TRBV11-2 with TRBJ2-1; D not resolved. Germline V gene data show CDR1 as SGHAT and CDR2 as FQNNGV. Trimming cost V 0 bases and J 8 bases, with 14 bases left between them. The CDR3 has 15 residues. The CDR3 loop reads CASSLDATGVDEQFF. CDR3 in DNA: TGTGCCAGCAGCTTAGATGCGACGGGTGTGGATGAGCAGTTCTTC.

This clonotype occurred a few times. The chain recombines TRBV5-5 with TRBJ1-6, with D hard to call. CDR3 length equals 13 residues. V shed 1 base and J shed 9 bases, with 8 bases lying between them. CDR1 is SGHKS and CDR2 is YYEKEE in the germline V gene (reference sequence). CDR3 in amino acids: CASSLSNGSPLHF. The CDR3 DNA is TGTGCCAGCAGCTTGTCAAATGGTTCACCCCTCCACTTT. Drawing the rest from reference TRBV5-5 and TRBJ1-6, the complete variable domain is DAGVTQSPTHLIKTRGQQVTLRCSPISGHKSVSWYQQVLGQGPQFIFQYYEKEERGRGNFPDRFSARQFPNYSSELNVNALLLGDSALYLCASSLSNGSPLHFGNGTRLTVT.

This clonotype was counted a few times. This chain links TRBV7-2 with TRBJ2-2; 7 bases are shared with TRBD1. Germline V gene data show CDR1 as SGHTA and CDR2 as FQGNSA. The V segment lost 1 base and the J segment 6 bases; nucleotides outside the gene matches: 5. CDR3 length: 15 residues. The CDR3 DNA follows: TGTGCCAGCAGCTTAGAGTTCCAGGGGGCCGGGGAGCTGTTTTTT. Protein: CASSLEFQGAGELFF.

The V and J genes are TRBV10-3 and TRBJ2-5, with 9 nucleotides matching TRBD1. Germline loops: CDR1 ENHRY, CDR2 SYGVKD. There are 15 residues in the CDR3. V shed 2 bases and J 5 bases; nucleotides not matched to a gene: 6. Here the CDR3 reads CAISERTGAGETQYF. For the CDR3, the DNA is TGTGCCATCAGTGAGCGGACAGGGGCGGGCGAGACCCAGTACTTC.

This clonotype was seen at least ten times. CDR3 sequence reads: CSARGASNQPQHF. The CDR3 DNA reads as TGCAGCGCGCGAGGGGCTAGCAATCAGCCCCAGCATTTT. The J gene is TRBJ1-5, the V gene TRBV29-1; D possibly corresponds to TRBD1 (5 bases). The germline CDR1 and CDR2 sequences are SQVTM and ANQGSEA. The ends were cut back, 7 bases at V and 0 bases at J, with 10 bases in the middle. The CDR3 covers 13 residues.

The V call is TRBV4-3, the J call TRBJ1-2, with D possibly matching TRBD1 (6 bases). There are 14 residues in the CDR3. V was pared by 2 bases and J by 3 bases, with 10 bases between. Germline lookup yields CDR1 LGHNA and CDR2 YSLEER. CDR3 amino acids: CASSQRTAYYGYTF. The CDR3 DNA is TGCGCCAGCAGCCAAAGGACAGCTTACTATGGCTACACCTTC.

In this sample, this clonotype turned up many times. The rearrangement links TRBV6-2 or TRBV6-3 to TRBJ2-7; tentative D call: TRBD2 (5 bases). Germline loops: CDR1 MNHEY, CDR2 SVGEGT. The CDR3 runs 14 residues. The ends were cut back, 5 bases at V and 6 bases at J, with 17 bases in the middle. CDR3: CASSTGFQGSEQYF. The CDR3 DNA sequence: TGTGCCAGCAGTACCGGGTTCCAAGGGAGCGAGCAGTACTTC.

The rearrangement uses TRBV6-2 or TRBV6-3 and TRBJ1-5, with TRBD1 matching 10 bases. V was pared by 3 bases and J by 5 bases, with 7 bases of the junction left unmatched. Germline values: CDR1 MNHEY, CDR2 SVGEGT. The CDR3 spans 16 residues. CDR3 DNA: TGTGCCAGCAGTTATAGGGGACAGGGGTTCGATCAGCCCCAGCATTTT. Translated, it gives CASSYRGQGFDQPQHF.

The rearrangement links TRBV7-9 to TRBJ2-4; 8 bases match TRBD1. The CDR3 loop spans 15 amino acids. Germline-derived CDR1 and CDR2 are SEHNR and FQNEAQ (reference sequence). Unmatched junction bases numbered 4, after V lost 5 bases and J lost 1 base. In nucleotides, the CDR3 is TGTGCCAGCAGCCACACAGGGGGGGCCAAAAACATTCAGTACTTC. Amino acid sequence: CASSHTGGAKNIQYF.

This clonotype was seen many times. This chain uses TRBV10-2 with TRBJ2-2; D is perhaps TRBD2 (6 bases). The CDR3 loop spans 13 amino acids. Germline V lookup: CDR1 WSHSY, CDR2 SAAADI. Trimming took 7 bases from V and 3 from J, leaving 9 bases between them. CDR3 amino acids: CASTGSYTGELFF. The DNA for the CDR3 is TGCGCCAGCACCGGGAGTTACACCGGGGAGCTGTTTTTT.

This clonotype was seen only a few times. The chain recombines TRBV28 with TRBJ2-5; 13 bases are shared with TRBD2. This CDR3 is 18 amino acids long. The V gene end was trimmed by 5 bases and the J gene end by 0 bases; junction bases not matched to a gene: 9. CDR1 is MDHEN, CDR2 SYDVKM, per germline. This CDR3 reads CASSAWTSGSPYQETQYF. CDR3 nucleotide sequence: TGTGCCAGCAGTGCGTGGACTAGCGGGAGCCCTTACCAAGAGACCCAGTACTTC.

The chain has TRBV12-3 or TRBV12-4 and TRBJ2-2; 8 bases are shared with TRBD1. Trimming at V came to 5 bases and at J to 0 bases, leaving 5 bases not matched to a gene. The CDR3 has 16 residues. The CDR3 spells CASSLPDRANTGELFF. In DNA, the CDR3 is TGTGCCAGCAGTCTACCGGACAGGGCGAACACCGGGGAGCTGTTTTTT.

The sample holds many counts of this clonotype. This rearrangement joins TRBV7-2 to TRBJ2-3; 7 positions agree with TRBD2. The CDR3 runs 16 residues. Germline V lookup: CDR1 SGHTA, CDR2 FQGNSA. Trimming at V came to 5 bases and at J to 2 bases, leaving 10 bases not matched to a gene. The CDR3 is CASSPTSAIPTDTQYF. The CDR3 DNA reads TGTGCCAGCAGCCCAACTAGCGCAATACCCACAGATACGCAGTATTTT.

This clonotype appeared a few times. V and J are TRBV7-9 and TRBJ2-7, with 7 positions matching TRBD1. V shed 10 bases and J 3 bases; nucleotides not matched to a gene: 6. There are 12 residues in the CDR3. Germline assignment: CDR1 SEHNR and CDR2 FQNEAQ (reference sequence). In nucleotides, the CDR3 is TGTGCCACCACGGACAGGAGCTACGAGCAGTACTTC. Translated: CATTDRSYEQYF.

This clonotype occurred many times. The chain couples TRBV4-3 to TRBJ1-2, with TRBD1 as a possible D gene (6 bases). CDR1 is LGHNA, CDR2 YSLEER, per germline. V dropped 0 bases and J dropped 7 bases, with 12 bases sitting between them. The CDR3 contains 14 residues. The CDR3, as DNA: TGCGCCAGCAGCCAAGATTGGCGGGGGGCTGGCTACACCTTC. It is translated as CASSQDWRGAGYTF.

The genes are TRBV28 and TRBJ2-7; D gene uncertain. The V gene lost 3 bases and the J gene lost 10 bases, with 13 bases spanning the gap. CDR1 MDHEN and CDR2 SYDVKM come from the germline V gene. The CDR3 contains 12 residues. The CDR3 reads CASSFGVTEQYF. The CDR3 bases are TGTGCCAGCAGTTTCGGAGTTACGGAACAGTACTTC.

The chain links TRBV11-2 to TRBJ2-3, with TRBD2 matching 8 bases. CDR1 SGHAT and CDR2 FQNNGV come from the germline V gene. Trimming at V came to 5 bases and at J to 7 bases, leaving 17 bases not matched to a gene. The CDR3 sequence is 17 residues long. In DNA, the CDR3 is TGTGCCAGCAGCCCGAGGGCAACGGGACTAGTATTATATACGCAGTATTTT. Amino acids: CASSPRATGLVLYTQYF.

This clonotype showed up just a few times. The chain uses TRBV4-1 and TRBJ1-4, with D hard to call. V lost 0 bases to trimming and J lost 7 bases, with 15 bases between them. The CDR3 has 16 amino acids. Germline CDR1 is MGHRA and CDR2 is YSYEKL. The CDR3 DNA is TGCGCCAGCAGCCAAGATCGGAGACTTAAGGCTGAAAAACTGTTTTTT. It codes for CASSQDRRLKAEKLFF.

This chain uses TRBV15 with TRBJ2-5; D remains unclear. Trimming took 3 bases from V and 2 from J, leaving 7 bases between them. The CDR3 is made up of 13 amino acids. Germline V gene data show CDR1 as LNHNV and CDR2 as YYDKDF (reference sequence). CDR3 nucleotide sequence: TGTGCCACCAGCAGGAAGAAGCAAGAGACCCAGTACTTC. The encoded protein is CATSRKKQETQYF. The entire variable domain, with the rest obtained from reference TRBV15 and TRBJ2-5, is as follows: DAMVIQNPRYQVTQFGKPVTLSCSQTLNHNVMYWYQQKSSQAPKLLFHYYDKDFNNEADTPDNFQSRRPNTSFCFLDIRSPGLGDTAMYLCATSRKKQETQYFGPGTRLLVL.

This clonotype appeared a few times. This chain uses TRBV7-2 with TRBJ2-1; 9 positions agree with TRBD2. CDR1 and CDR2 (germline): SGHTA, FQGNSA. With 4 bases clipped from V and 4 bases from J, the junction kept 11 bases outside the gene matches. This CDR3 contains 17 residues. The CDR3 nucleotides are TGTGCCAGCAGCTCCTCATTTGCGGGGGGGCCTTACAATGAGCAGTTCTTC. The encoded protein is CASSSSFAGGPYNEQFF.

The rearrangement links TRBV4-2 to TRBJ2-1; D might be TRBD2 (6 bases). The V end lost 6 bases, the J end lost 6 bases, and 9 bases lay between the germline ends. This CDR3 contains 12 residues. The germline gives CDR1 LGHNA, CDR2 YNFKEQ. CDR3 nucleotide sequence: TGTGCCAGCAGGGGGGACTCCAATGAGCAGTTCTTC. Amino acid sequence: CASRGDSNEQFF.

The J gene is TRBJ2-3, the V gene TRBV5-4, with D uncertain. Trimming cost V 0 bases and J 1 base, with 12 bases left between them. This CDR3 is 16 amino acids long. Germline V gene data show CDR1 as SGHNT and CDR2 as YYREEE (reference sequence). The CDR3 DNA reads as TGTGCCAGCAGCTTGGAACCTGGGATTCGCACAGATACGCAGTATTTT. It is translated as CASSLEPGIRTDTQYF.

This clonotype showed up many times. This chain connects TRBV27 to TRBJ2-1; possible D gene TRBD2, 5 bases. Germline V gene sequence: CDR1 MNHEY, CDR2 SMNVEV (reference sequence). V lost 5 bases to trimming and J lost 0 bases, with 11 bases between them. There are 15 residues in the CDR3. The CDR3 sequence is CASSLSAYSYNEQFF. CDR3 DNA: TGTGCCAGCAGTCTTAGCGCTTACTCCTACAATGAGCAGTTCTTC.

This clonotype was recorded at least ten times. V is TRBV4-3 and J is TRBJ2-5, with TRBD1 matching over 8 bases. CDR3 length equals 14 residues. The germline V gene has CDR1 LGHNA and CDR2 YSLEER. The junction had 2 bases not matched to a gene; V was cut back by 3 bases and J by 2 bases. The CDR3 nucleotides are TGCGCCAGCAGCCAGGACAGGGTTCAAGAGACCCAGTACTTC. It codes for CASSQDRVQETQYF.

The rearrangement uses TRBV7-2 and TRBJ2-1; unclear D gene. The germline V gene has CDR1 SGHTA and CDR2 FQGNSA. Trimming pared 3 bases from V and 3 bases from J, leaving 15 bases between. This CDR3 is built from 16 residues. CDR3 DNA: TGTGCCAGCAGCTTGAACTACCAACTCAACTACAATGAGCAGTTCTTC. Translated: CASSLNYQLNYNEQFF.

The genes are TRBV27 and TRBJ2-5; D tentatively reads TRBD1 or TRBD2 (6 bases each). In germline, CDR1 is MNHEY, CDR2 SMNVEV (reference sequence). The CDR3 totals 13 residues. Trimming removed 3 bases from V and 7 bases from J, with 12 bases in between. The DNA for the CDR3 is TGTGCCAGCAGTTTCGGGGGCCAGTGGACCCAGTACTTC. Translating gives CASSFGGQWTQYF.

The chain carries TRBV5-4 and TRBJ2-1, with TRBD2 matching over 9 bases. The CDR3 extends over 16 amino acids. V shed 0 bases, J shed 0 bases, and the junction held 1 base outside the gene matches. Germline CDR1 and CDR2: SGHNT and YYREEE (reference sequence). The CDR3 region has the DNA TGTGCCAGCAGCTTGGATAGCGGGAGCTCCTACAATGAGCAGTTCTTC. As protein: CASSLDSGSSYNEQFF.

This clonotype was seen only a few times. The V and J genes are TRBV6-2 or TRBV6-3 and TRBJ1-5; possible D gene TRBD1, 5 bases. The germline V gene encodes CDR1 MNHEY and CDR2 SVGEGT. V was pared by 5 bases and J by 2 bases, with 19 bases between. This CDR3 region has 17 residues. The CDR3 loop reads CASSDIFRAFGNQPQHF. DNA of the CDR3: TGTGCCAGCAGTGACATTTTCAGGGCATTCGGCAATCAGCCCCAGCATTTT.

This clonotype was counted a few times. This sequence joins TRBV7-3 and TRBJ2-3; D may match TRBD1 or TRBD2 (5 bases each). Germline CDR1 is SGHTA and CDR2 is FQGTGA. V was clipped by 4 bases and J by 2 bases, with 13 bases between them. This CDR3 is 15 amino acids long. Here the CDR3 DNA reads TGTGCCAGCAGCTCCGGGGCCTCTAACACAGATACGCAGTATTTT. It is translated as CASSSGASNTDTQYF.